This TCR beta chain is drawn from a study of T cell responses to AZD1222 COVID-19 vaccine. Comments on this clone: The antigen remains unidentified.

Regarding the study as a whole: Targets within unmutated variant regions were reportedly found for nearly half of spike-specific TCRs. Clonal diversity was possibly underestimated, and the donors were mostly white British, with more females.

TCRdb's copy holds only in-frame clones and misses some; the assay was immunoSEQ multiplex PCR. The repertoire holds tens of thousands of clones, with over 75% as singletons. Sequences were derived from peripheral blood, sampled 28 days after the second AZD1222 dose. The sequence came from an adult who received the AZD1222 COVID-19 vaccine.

CDR3 DNA sequence: TGTGCCAGCTCGCAGCGCCCTTTGCTGACCGATTATAGCAATCAGCCCCAGCATTTT. It codes for CASSQRPLLTDYSNQPQHF. J is TRBJ1-5 and V is TRBV18; D gene ambiguous. The CDR3 covers 19 residues. Germline V lookup: CDR1 KGHSH, CDR2 LQKENI. Trimming cost V 6 bases and J 0 bases, with 24 bases left between them.